This T cell receptor (beta chain) was profiled in a study of cytomegalovirus exposure and HLA in healthy donors. This CDR3 has 13 amino acids. Trimming pared 4 bases from V and 6 bases from J, leaving 11 bases between. The germline CDR1 and CDR2 sequences are SGHDN and FVKESK. Whole-study results and caveats: The study listed roughly 160 cytomegalovirus-associated TCR beta chains. In an earlier analysis, about 87% or about 30%: the productive usage of most TCR beta V segments. HLA allele associations emerged for some 16,000 TCR beta sequences in a later analysis, at 0.05 false discovery rate.

PCR primers comprised 60 Vbeta and 13 Jbeta primers. Clones were read by immunoSEQ multiplex PCR, and TCRdb kept only the in-frame ones, dropping some. The repertoire holds some 140,000 clones, roughly 77% seen once, with approximately 2.8% in the top ten. Concerning this clone itself: No antigen is known for it.

This receptor was identified in a female donor in good health and CMV-seronegative. The chain couples TRBV14 to TRBJ2-3, with D perhaps matching TRBD1 (5 bases). Sequencing was carried out using PBMCs. CDR3: CASSPAGYDTQYF. As DNA, the CDR3 is TGTGCCAGCAGCCCGGCAGGGTATGATACGCAGTATTTT.